This TCR beta chain appears in the sequencing data of a study of T cells in Graves' hyperthyroidism and ophthalmopathy. Study-wide results and limits: Ophthalmopathy could be told apart from stable hyperthyroidism with a 13 V-J model.

Each patient was aged 18 to 65 and had newly diagnosed hyperthyroidism of under 2 months' duration. Clinical symptoms, serum thyroxine and TRAb, thyroid ultrasound and orbital computed tomography together formed the diagnostic basis. Out of around 10 ml of fresh peripheral blood came the PBMCs. CDR1 and CDR2 from the germline V gene are MGHRA and YSYEKL. The CDR3 is made up of 15 amino acids. Trimming pared 0 bases from V and 4 bases from J, leaving 12 bases between. Researchers amplified the TCR beta CDR3 regions from RNA transcripts. The primer set for the first-round RT-PCR of the TCR CDR3 was HTBI. TCRdb re-derived calls from the multiplex PCR reads in MiXCR, one entry per CDR3 protein. This repertoire shows hundreds of thousands of distinct CDR3 sequences, 12% to 15% found once; its top ten account for roughly 14%. For this clonotype: No antigen is known for it. This may stem from a read error, because a much larger clone lies one nucleotide away.

This TCR came from a woman in her forties with Graves' hyperthyroidism. The J gene is TRBJ1-1, the V gene TRBV4-1, with unresolved D. The sequenced material came from blood. CDR3: CASSQESGLGTEAFF. CDR3 DNA sequence: TGCGCCAGCAGCCAAGAGTCAGGCTTGGGCACTGAAGCTTTCTTT.